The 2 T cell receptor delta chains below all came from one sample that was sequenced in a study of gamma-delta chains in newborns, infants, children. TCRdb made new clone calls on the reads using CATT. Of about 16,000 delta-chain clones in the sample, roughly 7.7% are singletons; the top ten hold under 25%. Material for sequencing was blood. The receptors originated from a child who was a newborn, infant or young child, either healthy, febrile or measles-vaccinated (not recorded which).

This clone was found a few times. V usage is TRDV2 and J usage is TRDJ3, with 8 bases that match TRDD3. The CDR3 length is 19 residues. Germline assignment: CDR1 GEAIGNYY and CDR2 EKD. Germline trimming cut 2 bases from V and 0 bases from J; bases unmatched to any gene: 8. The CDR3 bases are TGTGCCTGTGACAAGTACTGGGGGTCTAGCTCCTGGGACACCCGACAGATGTTTTTC. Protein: CACDKYWGSSSWDTRQMFF.

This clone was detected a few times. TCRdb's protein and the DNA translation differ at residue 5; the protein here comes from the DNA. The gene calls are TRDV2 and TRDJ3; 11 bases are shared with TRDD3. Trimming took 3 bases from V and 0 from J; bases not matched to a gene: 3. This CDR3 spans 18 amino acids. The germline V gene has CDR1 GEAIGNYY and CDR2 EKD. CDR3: CACDSGGYLSWDTRQMFF. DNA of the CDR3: TGTGCCTGTGACTCTGGGGGATACCTCTCCTGGGACACCCGACAGATGTTTTTC.